This T cell receptor (beta chain) is drawn from a study of blood T cell repertoires in COVID-19. Study-wide background: PBMCs, B-cell-depleted T cells, or T cells provided the cDNA or gDNA that made up the material.

The CDR3 contains 15 residues. Germline V gives CDR1 LGHNA, CDR2 YNFKEQ. The V end lost 0 bases, the J end lost 2 bases, and 11 bases lay between the germline ends. In the authors' workflow: Reference gene primer amplification yielded estimated nucleated cell counts. This table comes from immunoSEQ multiplex PCR, and its TCRdb copy is limited to in-frame clones, with some not included. V and J calls plus clone size are reproduced from that table; the DNA served to infer D and trimming. The sample shows approximately 170,000 clones, just under 85% of them seen only once. This clonotype was obtained from a middle-aged man who had recovered from COVID-19. This sequence joins TRBV4-2 and TRBJ2-7; D not certain. Material for sequencing was peripheral blood. The CDR3 bases are TGTGCCAGCAGCCAAGAGAGGTCGCTCACCTACGAGCAGTACTTC. Translated: CASSQERSLTYEQYF.